Listed below are T cell receptor beta chains from one sample, sequenced in a study of T cell responses to AZD1222 COVID-19 vaccine. The protocol was immunoSEQ multiplex PCR, while the TCRdb copy is restricted to in-frame clones and leaves out a portion. The sample has some 140,000 clones, 85% to 95% seen once. The specimen comprised peripheral blood, sampled 28 days after the second AZD1222 dose. The receptors shown here come from an adult who received the AZD1222 COVID-19 vaccine. CDR3s include the opening cysteine and the closing phenylalanine or tryptophan. Each record gives: CDR3 protein, CDR3 DNA, J gene, CDR3 length, V gene, clone size, D gene. The D gene is left open where the match is weak. Clone size is not always given. Where it is, it says once, few, many or a class for expanded clones.

cdr3_aa: CASSQEGQYYGYTF
cdr3_nt: TGTGCCAGCAGCCAAGAAGGACAGTACTATGGCTACACCTTC
j_call: TRBJ1-2
cdr3_length: 14
v_call: TRBV3-1/TRBV3-2
clone_size: NA
d_call: NA

cdr3_aa: CASSPGGRDEKLFF
cdr3_nt: TGTGCCAGCTCACCAGGGGGCAGGGATGAAAAACTGTTTTTT
j_call: TRBJ1-4
cdr3_length: 14
v_call: TRBV18
clone_size: NA
d_call: NA

cdr3_aa: CASSSSGGTYNEQFF
cdr3_nt: TGTGCCAGCAGTTCTAGCGGGGGGACCTACAATGAGCAGTTCTTC
j_call: TRBJ2-1
cdr3_length: 15
v_call: TRBV11-2
clone_size: NA
d_call: TRBD2

cdr3_aa: CASSSRGPGYGYTF
cdr3_nt: TGTGCCAGCAGTTCCAGGGGGCCTGGCTATGGCTACACCTTC
j_call: TRBJ1-2
cdr3_length: 14
v_call: TRBV6-5
clone_size: once
d_call: TRBD1

cdr3_aa: CASSLGRSRHNSPLHF
cdr3_nt: TGTGCCAGCAGCTTAGGACGAAGCCGCCATAATTCACCCCTCCACTTT
j_call: TRBJ1-6
cdr3_length: 16
v_call: TRBV7-9
clone_size: NA
d_call: NA

cdr3_aa: CASSPGLARRSYEQYF
cdr3_nt: TGTGCCAGCAGCCCTGGACTAGCGCGCCGTTCCTACGAGCAGTACTTC
j_call: TRBJ2-7
cdr3_length: 16
v_call: TRBV7-9
clone_size: NA
d_call: TRBD2

cdr3_aa: CASASVTGAQETQYF
cdr3_nt: TGCGCCAGCGCTTCGGTCACCGGGGCCCAAGAGACCCAGTACTTC
j_call: TRBJ2-5
cdr3_length: 15
v_call: TRBV5-1
clone_size: NA
d_call: NA

cdr3_aa: CASSLEDRPNSPLHF
cdr3_nt: TGTGCCAGCAGCTTGGAGGACAGACCCAATTCACCCCTCCACTTT
j_call: TRBJ1-6
cdr3_length: 15
v_call: TRBV5-6
clone_size: NA
d_call: NA

cdr3_aa: CASSHESTGTGEGEQFF
cdr3_nt: TGTGCCAGCTCACATGAATCTACCGGGACAGGGGAGGGTGAGCAGTTCTTC
j_call: TRBJ2-1
cdr3_length: 17
v_call: TRBV18
clone_size: NA
d_call: TRBD1

cdr3_aa: CASSQGTRDRGREDTQYF
cdr3_nt: TGTGCCAGCAGCCAAGGGACCAGGGACAGGGGGCGGGAAGATACGCAGTATTTT
j_call: TRBJ2-3
cdr3_length: 18
v_call: TRBV3-1/TRBV3-2
clone_size: NA
d_call: TRBD1

cdr3_aa: CASSFTLGGAGQREKLFF
cdr3_nt: TGTGCCAGCAGCTTCACTTTGGGGGGAGCGGGACAGCGGGAAAAACTGTTTTTT
j_call: TRBJ1-4
cdr3_length: 18
v_call: TRBV5-6
clone_size: NA
d_call: TRBD1

cdr3_aa: CASSQGRHTEAFF
cdr3_nt: TGCGCCAGCAGCCAAGGGAGGCACACTGAAGCTTTCTTT
j_call: TRBJ1-1
cdr3_length: 13
v_call: TRBV4-1
clone_size: NA
d_call: NA

cdr3_aa: CAWTERNNSPLHF
cdr3_nt: TGTGCCTGGACAGAGCGGAATAATTCACCCCTCCACTTT
j_call: TRBJ1-6
cdr3_length: 13
v_call: TRBV30
clone_size: NA
d_call: NA

cdr3_aa: CASSQQISGANVLTF
cdr3_nt: TGTGCCAGCTCCCAACAGATCTCTGGGGCCAACGTCCTGACTTTC
j_call: TRBJ2-6
cdr3_length: 15
v_call: TRBV18
clone_size: NA
d_call: NA

cdr3_aa: CASSLGFGGRGLYEQYF
cdr3_nt: TGTGCCAGCAGCTTGGGATTCGGGGGGCGAGGGCTCTACGAGCAGTACTTC
j_call: TRBJ2-7
cdr3_length: 17
v_call: TRBV11-3
clone_size: NA
d_call: NA

cdr3_aa: CASSQGQGERPQHF
cdr3_nt: TGTGCCAGCAGCCAGGGACAGGGGGAGCGGCCCCAGCATTTT
j_call: TRBJ1-5
cdr3_length: 14
v_call: TRBV3-1/TRBV3-2
clone_size: NA
d_call: TRBD1

cdr3_aa: CASSRQGGTYEQYF
cdr3_nt: TGTGCCAGCAGTCGACAGGGCGGAACTTACGAGCAGTACTTC
j_call: TRBJ2-7
cdr3_length: 14
v_call: TRBV6-5
clone_size: NA
d_call: TRBD1

cdr3_aa: CASSLNPGQGEGYTF
cdr3_nt: TGTGCCAGCAGCTTAAATCCGGGACAGGGGGAAGGCTACACCTTC
j_call: TRBJ1-2
cdr3_length: 15
v_call: TRBV7-3
clone_size: NA
d_call: TRBD1

cdr3_aa: CAWTTRAFEQFF
cdr3_nt: TGTGCCTGGACTACGAGGGCCTTTGAGCAGTTCTTC
j_call: TRBJ2-1
cdr3_length: 12
v_call: TRBV30
clone_size: NA
d_call: NA

cdr3_aa: CASRTLWDTENIQYF
cdr3_nt: TGTGCCAGCAGGACTCTATGGGACACCGAAAACATTCAGTACTTC
j_call: TRBJ2-4
cdr3_length: 15
v_call: TRBV5-6
clone_size: once
d_call: NA

cdr3_aa: CASREGLSPLHF
cdr3_nt: TGTGCCAGCAGGGAGGGTCTCTCACCCCTCCACTTT
j_call: TRBJ1-6
cdr3_length: 12
v_call: TRBV25-1
clone_size: NA
d_call: NA

cdr3_aa: CASSVGPPSDRLYGYTF
cdr3_nt: TGTGCCAGCAGCGTAGGGCCACCCAGCGACCGACTATATGGCTACACCTTC
j_call: TRBJ1-2
cdr3_length: 17
v_call: TRBV9
clone_size: NA
d_call: NA

cdr3_aa: CASISTERGKNIQYF
cdr3_nt: TGTGCCAGCATTTCGACAGAAAGAGGCAAAAACATTCAGTACTTC
j_call: TRBJ2-4
cdr3_length: 15
v_call: TRBV28
clone_size: NA
d_call: NA

cdr3_aa: CASSITGRGNSPLHF
cdr3_nt: TGTGCCAGTAGTATCACGGGCAGGGGTAATTCACCCCTCCACTTT
j_call: TRBJ1-6
cdr3_length: 15
v_call: TRBV19
clone_size: NA
d_call: NA

cdr3_aa: CASSTGNSGANVLTF
cdr3_nt: TGTGCCAGCAGCACAGGGAACTCTGGGGCCAACGTCCTGACTTTC
j_call: TRBJ2-6
cdr3_length: 15
v_call: TRBV2
clone_size: NA
d_call: NA

cdr3_aa: CASASSGLYGAFF
cdr3_nt: TGTGCCAGCGCTAGTTCGGGGCTGTACGGAGCTTTCTTT
j_call: TRBJ1-1
cdr3_length: 13
v_call: TRBV6-6
clone_size: NA
d_call: NA

cdr3_aa: CASSQEGVSGSEYGYTF
cdr3_nt: TGCGCCAGCAGCCAAGAAGGCGTCTCGGGCAGCGAGTATGGCTACACCTTC
j_call: TRBJ1-2
cdr3_length: 17
v_call: TRBV4-3
clone_size: NA
d_call: NA

cdr3_aa: CASSAEGGDSPLHF
cdr3_nt: TGTGCCAGCAGCGCAGAGGGTGGCGATTCACCCCTCCACTTT
j_call: TRBJ1-6
cdr3_length: 14
v_call: TRBV11-3
clone_size: NA
d_call: NA

cdr3_aa: CASSELVGSSQHF
cdr3_nt: TGTGCCAGCAGTGAACTAGTTGGGAGCTCCCAGCATTTT
j_call: TRBJ1-5
cdr3_length: 13
v_call: TRBV2
clone_size: NA
d_call: NA

cdr3_aa: CASSPQAAGGAEQYF
cdr3_nt: TGTGCCAGCAGCCCGCAGGCGGCAGGGGGCGCCGAGCAGTACTTC
j_call: TRBJ2-7
cdr3_length: 15
v_call: TRBV7-9
clone_size: NA
d_call: TRBD1

cdr3_aa: CSAAAHEGYEQYF
cdr3_nt: TGCAGCGCCGCCGCCCACGAGGGCTACGAGCAGTACTTC
j_call: TRBJ2-7
cdr3_length: 13
v_call: TRBV29-1
clone_size: NA
d_call: NA

cdr3_aa: CASSQGVVRGNNEQFF
cdr3_nt: TGCGCCAGCAGCCAAGGGGTGGTCAGGGGAAACAATGAGCAGTTCTTC
j_call: TRBJ2-1
cdr3_length: 16
v_call: TRBV4-1
clone_size: NA
d_call: NA

cdr3_aa: CASSWGQPNSPLHF
cdr3_nt: TGTGCCAGCAGCTGGGGACAGCCCAATTCACCCCTCCACTTT
j_call: TRBJ1-6
cdr3_length: 14
v_call: TRBV5-4
clone_size: NA
d_call: TRBD1

cdr3_aa: CASSLGLAGGFSEQYF
cdr3_nt: TGCGCCAGCAGCCTGGGACTAGCGGGGGGTTTTTCCGAGCAGTACTTC
j_call: TRBJ2-7
cdr3_length: 16
v_call: TRBV5-1
clone_size: once
d_call: TRBD2

cdr3_aa: CASSQTLYRSDEQFF
cdr3_nt: TGTGCCAGCAGCCAAACTCTCTACCGTTCAGATGAGCAGTTCTTC
j_call: TRBJ2-1
cdr3_length: 15
v_call: TRBV14
clone_size: NA
d_call: NA

cdr3_aa: CASSTLLGNEKLFF
cdr3_nt: TGTGCCAGCAGCACCCTTTTGGGTAATGAAAAACTGTTTTTT
j_call: TRBJ1-4
cdr3_length: 14
v_call: TRBV7-2
clone_size: NA
d_call: NA

cdr3_aa: CASSTFTGINSPLHF
cdr3_nt: TGTGCCAGTAGTACGTTTACAGGGATTAATTCACCCCTCCACTTT
j_call: TRBJ1-6
cdr3_length: 15
v_call: TRBV19
clone_size: NA
d_call: NA

cdr3_aa: CASSPKAGHNYGYTF
cdr3_nt: TGTGCCAGCAGCCCAAAAGCGGGACATAACTATGGCTACACCTTC
j_call: TRBJ1-2
cdr3_length: 15
v_call: TRBV14
clone_size: NA
d_call: NA

cdr3_aa: CASSQSYSGNSPLHF
cdr3_nt: TGTGCCAGCAGCCAAAGTTATTCAGGGAATTCACCCCTCCACTTT
j_call: TRBJ1-6
cdr3_length: 15
v_call: TRBV3-1/TRBV3-2
clone_size: NA
d_call: NA

cdr3_aa: CASSNSGGAHGQYF
cdr3_nt: TGTGCCAGCAGCAATAGCGGGGGGGCCCACGGCCAGTACTTC
j_call: TRBJ2-5
cdr3_length: 14
v_call: TRBV5-8
clone_size: once
d_call: TRBD2

cdr3_aa: CASSHGGTGFYQGAFF
cdr3_nt: TGTGCCAGCAGCCACGGCGGGACAGGGTTTTATCAGGGAGCTTTCTTT
j_call: TRBJ1-1
cdr3_length: 16
v_call: TRBV25-1
clone_size: NA
d_call: TRBD1

cdr3_aa: CASSWTGAKNIQYF
cdr3_nt: TGTGCCAGCTCCTGGACAGGGGCCAAAAACATTCAGTACTTC
j_call: TRBJ2-4
cdr3_length: 14
v_call: TRBV18
clone_size: NA
d_call: TRBD1